This T cell receptor beta chain was sequenced during a study of shared clonotypes between healthy human individuals. Study as a whole: Sampling drew on donors who were two women and three men aged 18 to 49.

The germline CDR1 and CDR2 sequences are SEHNR and FQNEAQ (reference sequence). This CDR3 region has 16 residues. V lost 4 bases, J lost 5 bases, and 17 bases lay in between. Assay runs were performed at deep level. Generated by immunoSEQ multiplex PCR, the TCRdb table keeps only in-frame clones and is missing some. Among about 2,100,000 clones listed, roughly 91% were seen once. Broader study findings: What naive subsets generally showed was a larger estimated richness than memory subsets showed.

In regard to this clone: Its antigen is as yet unknown.

CD45RO negativity and positive selection for CCR7 defined naive CD8 cells, a population that excluded terminally differentiated effector memory CD45RA+ cells. Sequenced: naive CD8+ T cells from PBMCs. The TCR sequence derives from a man aged 18 to 29 in good health. Some clones in this sample may be carry-over from other donors' samples. The chain has TRBV7-9 and TRBJ2-2, with D unclear. The CDR3 DNA is TGTGCCAGCAGCTCCGATTTCGGGTTGTTTACCGGGGAGCTGTTTTTT. Protein: CASSSDFGLFTGELFF.